The next 30 T cell receptor beta chains were all read from a single sample in a study of cytomegalovirus exposure and HLA in healthy donors. The table came from immunoSEQ multiplex PCR; TCRdb's copy has only in-frame clones and leaves some out. The sample consists of 100,000 to 120,000 clones, approximately 95% of them appearing once. The sample was PBMCs. Source of these receptors: a woman aged 18-30 years in good health and CMV-seronegative.

As regards this clone: Other DNA sequences in this specimen translate into the identical CDR3. This chain connects TRBV7-9 to TRBJ2-3, with 7 bases identical to TRBD2. CDR3 length: 15 residues. Germline assignment: CDR1 SEHNR and CDR2 FQNEAQ (reference sequence). Trimming at V came to 1 base and at J to 3 bases, leaving 4 bases not matched to a gene. The CDR3 DNA reads TGTGCCAGCAGCTTAGTGCTCGGGGGGACAGATACGCAGTATTTT. Translating it yields CASSLVLGGTDTQYF. The full variable domain, completed using reference TRBV7-9 and TRBJ2-3, is DTGVSQNPRHKITKRGQNVTFRCDPISEHNRLYWYRQTLGQGPEFLTYFQNEAQLEKSRLLSDRFSAERPKGSFSTLEIQRTEQGDSAMYLCASSLVLGGTDTQYFGPGTRLTVL.

This chain connects TRBV28 to TRBJ2-7; 7 nucleotides match TRBD1. Looked up from germline, CDR1 is MDHEN and CDR2 is SYDVKM. This CDR3 contains 14 residues. The junction had 7 bases not matched to a gene; V was cut back by 5 bases and J by 3 bases. In DNA form, the CDR3 reads TGTGCCAGCAGTCCTGTGGGACAGAACTACGAGCAGTACTTC. Amino acid sequence: CASSPVGQNYEQYF.

V usage is TRBV11-2 and J usage is TRBJ2-7, with 10 bases identical to TRBD1. The CDR3 contains 15 residues. Trimming cost V 6 bases and J 5 bases; bases outside gene matches: 10. CDR1 SGHAT and CDR2 FQNNGV come from the germline V gene. The CDR3 DNA is TGTGCCAGCAGTCTAGGGACAGGGGTTTTCAACGAGCAGTACTTC. It yields the protein CASSLGTGVFNEQYF.

The gene calls are TRBV29-1 and TRBJ2-3; tentatively, D is TRBD1 (6 bases). Germline V gives CDR1 SQVTM, CDR2 ANQGSEA. The CDR3 is made up of 15 amino acids. V dropped 1 base and J dropped 0 bases, with 11 bases sitting between them. The CDR3 region has the DNA TGCAGCGTTGAAGGGACAGTGGATAGCACAGATACGCAGTATTTT. Translating it yields CSVEGTVDSTDTQYF.

On this clone: The junction does not match germline at one end; this may be a read error. CDR3 loop: CASSLAARSAMLRGAVF. The CDR3 bases are TGTGCCAGCAGCTTAGCGGCGCGGTCTGCGATGCTCCGGGGAGCTGTTTTT. The V gene is TRBV7-9, the J gene TRBJ2-2; TRBD2 might be the D (5 bases). CDR3 size: 17 residues. Germline CDR1 SEHNR, CDR2 FQNEAQ (reference sequence).

The chain combines TRBV6-5 with TRBJ2-2; D possibly corresponds to TRBD1 (6 bases). V was cut by 5 bases and J by 3 bases, with 10 bases left in between. Germline values: CDR1 MNHEY, CDR2 SVGAGI. The length of the CDR3 is 14 residues. CDR3 sequence reads: CASSQGRYTGELFF. The CDR3 DNA is TGTGCCAGCAGTCAGGGGCGATACACCGGGGAGCTGTTTTTT.

The chain couples TRBV5-4 to TRBJ2-5; tentative D call: TRBD2 (6 bases). Trimming cost V 3 bases and J 3 bases, with 15 bases left between them. The length of the CDR3 is 15 residues. CDR1 and CDR2 from the germline V gene are SGHNT and YYREEE (reference sequence). CDR3 sequence: CASSSESLAEETQYF. CDR3 in DNA: TGTGCCAGCAGCTCCGAATCCTTAGCGGAAGAGACCCAGTACTTC. Full variable domain (remainder filled in from reference TRBV5-4 and TRBJ2-5): ETGVTQSPTHLIKTRGQQVTLRCSSQSGHNTVSWYQQALGQGPQFIFQYYREEENGRGNFPPRFSGLQFPNYSSELNVNALELDDSALYLCASSSESLAEETQYFGPGTRLLVL.

The chain uses TRBV4-2 and TRBJ2-5; 11 bases fit TRBD2. Trimming at V came to 4 bases and at J to 11 bases, leaving 12 bases not matched to a gene. The germline V gene has CDR1 LGHNA and CDR2 YNFKEQ. This CDR3 region has 15 residues. CDR3: CASSRTSGGPGEQYF. The CDR3 nucleotides are TGTGCCAGCAGCCGAACTAGCGGGGGACCCGGGGAGCAGTACTTC.

The genes are TRBV19 and TRBJ1-3; possible D gene TRBD1, 5 bases. V lost 4 bases and J lost 3, with 7 bases in between. The CDR3 spans 13 residues. From germline, CDR1 is LNHDA and CDR2 SQIVND (reference sequence). CDR3 in amino acids: CASSNDSGNTIYF. CDR3 DNA sequence: TGTGCCAGTAGTAACGACAGTGGAAACACCATATATTTT.

The chain recombines TRBV6-1 with TRBJ2-5, with 7 bases fitting TRBD2. CDR3 length: 15 residues. After removal of 2 bases from V and 10 bases from J, the junction contained 13 bases not matched to a gene. Germline V CDR1 and CDR2: MNHNS, SASEGT. The CDR3 DNA is TGTGCCAGCAGTGAATATTGGGGGACTATCGAGGGCCAGTACTTC. This codes for CASSEYWGTIEGQYF.

The chain carries TRBV18 and TRBJ1-1; D is undetermined. CDR1 KGHSH and CDR2 LQKENI come from the germline V gene. The CDR3 consists of 12 residues. Trimming shortened V by 6 bases and J by 1 base, and 6 bases separated the two germline ends. In DNA, the CDR3 is TGTGCCAGCTCCGGGTCGAACACTGAAGCTTTCTTT. Translating it yields CASSGSNTEAFF.

V gene TRBV6-1 combines with J gene TRBJ2-5, with D possibly TRBD1 on 6 matching bases. V lost 6 bases, J lost 5 bases, and 19 bases lay in between. The CDR3 loop spans 15 amino acids. Germline values: CDR1 MNHNS, CDR2 SASEGT. CDR3 loop: CASREYPGVGETQYF. In nucleotides, the CDR3 is TGTGCCAGCAGAGAGTATCCAGGGGTTGGGGAGACCCAGTACTTC.

The rearrangement joins TRBV4-1 to TRBJ2-1, with TRBD1 identical over 10 bases. The CDR3 is 14 amino acids. Germline CDR1 MGHRA, CDR2 YSYEKL. V lost 1 base and J lost 6; bases outside the gene matches: 0. CDR3 sequence reads: CASSQGTGGNEQFF. CDR3 nucleotides: TGCGCCAGCAGCCAAGGGACAGGGGGCAATGAGCAGTTCTTC.

V usage is TRBV2 and J usage is TRBJ1-6; 9 nucleotides match TRBD1. CDR1 SNHLY and CDR2 FYNNEI come from the germline V gene. This CDR3 region has 15 residues. V gave up 6 bases and J gave up 7 bases; unmatched junction bases: 7. CDR3 DNA: TGTGCCAGCAGCCCGGGACAGGGTAGGAATTCACCCCTCCACTTT. Residues: CASSPGQGRNSPLHF.

The chain couples TRBV7-6 to TRBJ1-4; 7 bases align to TRBD1. The J call may be faulty, since TRBJ2-2 better matches the DNA end. Per the germline V gene, CDR1 is SGHVS and CDR2 is FNYEAQ. CDR3 length: 13 amino acids. CDR3 in amino acids: CASSQTGSSELFF. The CDR3 nucleotides read TGTGCCAGCAGCCAGACAGGGTCGTCGGAGCTGTTTTTT.

V is TRBV27 and J is TRBJ2-1; 8 bases are shared with TRBD2. The germline V gene has CDR1 MNHEY and CDR2 SMNVEV (reference sequence). The V segment lost 5 bases and the J segment 5 bases; nucleotides outside the gene matches: 11. CDR3 length equals 16 residues. CDR3 sequence reads: CASSHPRGGPNNEQFF. The CDR3 DNA is TGTGCCAGCAGTCATCCACGGGGGGGGCCGAACAATGAGCAGTTCTTC.

The CDR3 here is CASSSGTGIDEQYF. For the CDR3, the DNA is TGTGCCAGCAGCTCTGGGACAGGGATCGACGAGCAGTACTTC. The chain is built from TRBV13 and TRBJ2-7, with 9 bases lining up with TRBD1. V lost 4 bases to trimming and J lost 5 bases; unmatched junction nucleotides: 6. The CDR3 has 14 amino acids. Germline assignment: CDR1 PRHDT and CDR2 FYEKMQ (reference sequence).

V gene TRBV6-1 combines with J gene TRBJ1-2, with D possibly being TRBD1 (6 bases). The CDR3 is 15 residues long. V was trimmed by 0 bases and J by 7 bases, leaving 15 bases between them. CDR1 and CDR2 (germline): MNHNS, SASEGT. The CDR3 region is CASSEAPDSVGGYTF. In nucleotides, the CDR3 is TGTGCCAGCAGTGAAGCGCCGGACAGTGTGGGTGGCTACACCTTC.

The chain has TRBV15 and TRBJ2-3, with D perhaps TRBD2 (5 bases). The CDR3 sequence is 15 residues long. Trimming pared 1 base from V and 5 bases from J, leaving 13 bases between. CDR1 is LNHNV and CDR2 is YYDKDF in the germline V gene (reference sequence). CDR3 amino acids: CATSRGNGREDTQYF. CDR3 DNA: TGTGCCACCAGCAGAGGGAACGGACGGGAAGATACGCAGTATTTT.

V usage is TRBV18 and J usage is TRBJ2-7, with D possibly TRBD1 on 7 matching bases. This CDR3 has 14 amino acids. Trimming shortened V by 3 bases and J by 1 base, and 10 bases separated the two germline ends. CDR1 KGHSH and CDR2 LQKENI come from the germline V gene. The CDR3 is CASSPPGGSYEQYF. DNA of the CDR3: TGTGCCAGCTCACCGCCAGGGGGGTCCTACGAGCAGTACTTC.

This clone was counted a single time. V and J are TRBV14 and TRBJ2-1; 11 bases agree with TRBD2. Losses at the gene ends were 5 bases for V and 10 bases for J; bases not matched to a gene: 7. Germline CDR1 SGHDN, CDR2 FVKESK. The CDR3 covers 14 residues. The CDR3 region is CASSVLAGVGEQFF. The CDR3 DNA follows: TGTGCCAGCAGCGTACTAGCGGGGGTCGGCGAGCAGTTCTTC. The full variable domain, rest sourced from reference TRBV14 and TRBJ2-1, is EAGVTQFPSHSVIEKGQTVTLRCDPISGHDNLYWYRRVMGKEIKFLLHFVKESKQDESGMPNNRFLAERTGGTYSTLKVQPAELEDSGVYFCASSVLAGVGEQFFGPGTRLTVL.

The V call is TRBV25-1, the J call TRBJ1-2; D unclear. Germline loops: CDR1 MGHDK, CDR2 SYGVNS. The CDR3 spans 14 residues. Deletions cut 6 bases from V and 8 bases from J, with 19 bases between. CDR3 coding DNA: TGTGCCAGCAGAGAACCCCAGCCCTTCGGGGGCTACACCTTC. Protein: CASREPQPFGGYTF.

This rearrangement joins TRBV18 to TRBJ1-3; D uncertain. V lost 3 bases and J 0 bases, leaving 18 bases between the germline ends. Germline assignment: CDR1 KGHSH and CDR2 LQKENI. The CDR3 loop spans 18 amino acids. The CDR3 sequence is CASSPPGSDRVSGNTIYF. Written as DNA, the CDR3 is TGTGCCAGCTCACCGCCAGGCTCGGATAGAGTCTCTGGAAACACCATATATTTT. Drawing the rest from reference TRBV18 and TRBJ1-3, the complete variable domain is NAGVMQNPRHLVRRRGQEARLRCSPMKGHSHVYWYRQLPEEGLKFMVYLQKENIIDESGMPKERFSAEFPKEGPSILRIQQVVRGDSAAYFCASSPPGSDRVSGNTIYFGEGSWLTVV.

The chain links TRBV28 to TRBJ2-7; D not certain. CDR1 is MDHEN, CDR2 SYDVKM, per germline. Trimming left V 7 bases short and J 3 bases short, with 13 bases between. The length of the CDR3 is 13 residues. The chain's CDR3 is CASTTTQYYEQYF. CDR3 nucleotide sequence: TGTGCCAGCACCACGACTCAATACTACGAGCAGTACTTC. Together with reference TRBV28 and TRBJ2-7, the CDR3 gives the full variable domain: DVKVTQSSRYLVKRTGEKVFLECVQDMDHENMFWYRQDPGLGLRLIYFSYDVKMKEKGDIPEGYSVSREKKERFSLILESASTNQTSMYLCASTTTQYYEQYFGPGTRLTVT.

This chain links TRBV18 with TRBJ1-1, with 7 bases that match TRBD1. This CDR3 region has 12 residues. The germline V gene encodes CDR1 KGHSH and CDR2 LQKENI. The junction had 10 bases not matched to a gene; V was cut back by 8 bases and J by 10 bases. The DNA for the CDR3 is TGTGCCAGCCTCGACAGGGTGGGGTTAGCTTTCTTT. This sequence encodes CASLDRVGLAFF.

The chain carries TRBV15 and TRBJ2-7, with 8 bases fitting TRBD1. This CDR3 has 15 amino acids. The junction had 5 bases not matched to a gene; V was cut back by 3 bases and J by 1 base. Germline V gene lookup returns CDR1 LNHNV and CDR2 YYDKDF (reference sequence). The CDR3 here is CATSSGQGSSYEQYF. Here the CDR3 DNA reads TGTGCCACCAGCAGCGGACAGGGAAGTTCCTACGAGCAGTACTTC.

The chain couples TRBV18 to TRBJ2-5; 10 nucleotides align to TRBD1. CDR1 is KGHSH and CDR2 is LQKENI in the germline V gene. The CDR3 contains 18 residues. The J segment lost 0 bases and the V segment lost 3 bases, leaving 10 bases of the junction unmatched. Written as DNA, the CDR3 is TGTGCCAGCTCACCCTCCCCGGGACAGGGGTTGTACCAAGAGACCCAGTACTTC. Its translation is CASSPSPGQGLYQETQYF.

CDR3 sequence (DNA): TGTGCCAGCAGTCTAGGGGGTAGGCGGGGGGACAATGAGCAGTTCTTC. It translates to CASSLGGRRGDNEQFF. V usage is TRBV11-2 and J usage is TRBJ2-1; 8 bases are shared with TRBD2. Germline CDR1 and CDR2: SGHAT and FQNNGV. V lost 6 bases, J lost 5 bases, and 12 bases stayed unmatched. The CDR3 runs 16 residues.

Only one count was recorded for this clone. The rearrangement uses TRBV18 and TRBJ2-7; TRBD2 is a possible D gene (6 bases). Germline CDR1 reads KGHSH; CDR2 reads LQKENI. Trimming took 1 base from V and 2 from J, leaving 12 bases between them. CDR3 length: 15 amino acids. DNA of the CDR3: TGTGCCAGCTCACCACGGAGGGACGGGACCTACGAGCAGTACTTC. Its translation is CASSPRRDGTYEQYF.

The chain combines TRBV30 with TRBJ1-3; D gene uncertain. CDR1 and CDR2 (germline): GTSNPN, SVGIG (reference sequence). The V end was cut by 4 bases, the J end by 0 bases, with 13 bases between. This CDR3 is built from 15 residues. In DNA form, the CDR3 reads TGTGCCTGGAATGGAGGTCTTATCTCTGGAAACACCATATATTTT. This sequence encodes CAWNGGLISGNTIYF.